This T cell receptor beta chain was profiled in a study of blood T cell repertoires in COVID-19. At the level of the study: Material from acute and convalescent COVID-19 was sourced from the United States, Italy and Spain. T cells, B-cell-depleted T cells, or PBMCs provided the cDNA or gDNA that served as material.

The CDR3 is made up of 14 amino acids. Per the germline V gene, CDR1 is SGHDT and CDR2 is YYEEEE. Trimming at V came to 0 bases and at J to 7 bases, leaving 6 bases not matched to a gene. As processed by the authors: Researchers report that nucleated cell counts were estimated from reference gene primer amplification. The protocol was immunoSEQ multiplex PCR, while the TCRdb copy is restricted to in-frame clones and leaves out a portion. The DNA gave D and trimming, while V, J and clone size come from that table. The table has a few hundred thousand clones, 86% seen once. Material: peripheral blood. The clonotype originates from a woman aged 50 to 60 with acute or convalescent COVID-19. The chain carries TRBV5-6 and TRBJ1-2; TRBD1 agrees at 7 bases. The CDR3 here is CASSLAKGARGYTF. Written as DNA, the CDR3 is TGTGCCAGCAGCTTGGCCAAGGGGGCGCGTGGCTACACCTTC. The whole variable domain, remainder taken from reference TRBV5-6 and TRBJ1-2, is DAGVTQSPTHLIKTRGQQVTLRCSPKSGHDTVSWYQQALGQGPQFIFQYYEEEERQRGNFPDRFSGHQFPNYSSELNVNALLLGDSALYLCASSLAKGARGYTFGSGTRLTVV.